This TCR beta chain comes out of a study of OX40 agonist ivuxolimab in advanced cancers. Study context: Ivuxolimab, an antibody that agonizes OX40 (CD134), was administered to the patients. Study results and limitations: At 0.1 to 3.0 mg/kg and by week 6, clonal expansion occurred in CD4+ and CD8+ blood T cells.

CDR1 and CDR2 from the germline V gene are LGHNA and YNFKEQ. Between the trimmed V and J ends, which lost 4 bases and 0 bases, there was a span of 10 bases. The CDR3 extends over 15 amino acids. Libraries were prepared by immunoSEQ multiplex PCR; TCRdb keeps only in-frame clonotypes and omits some of them. The sample records roughly 100,000 clones, 85% to 95% being singletons. A note on this clone: The antigen is unknown.

V is TRBV4-2 and J is TRBJ1-3; D gene ambiguous. This TCR derives from an adult with an advanced solid tumor such as melanoma, head and neck, liver or kidney cancer. The sequencing used CD4+ or CD8+ T cells sorted from blood, collected in a trial of the OX40 agonist ivuxolimab. This CDR3 is CASSLHWDSGNTIYF. CDR3 in DNA: TGTGCCAGCAGCCTCCATTGGGACTCTGGAAACACCATATATTTT.